The clone carrying this T cell receptor beta chain was counted ten times or more. Its cognate antigen is unknown. At one end the junction does not follow the germline gene, possibly because of a read error. The data were obtained in a study of T cells in Graves' hyperthyroidism and ophthalmopathy. Overall study findings and caveats: Most thyroid clonotypes that were expanded above 0.001 also turned up in blood.

Used for diagnoses were clinical symptoms, serum thyroxine and TRAb, thyroid ultrasound and orbital computed tomography. The source of the PBMCs was about 10 ml of fresh peripheral blood. Germline V gene data show CDR1 as SGHRS and CDR2 as YFSETQ. This CDR3 is 11 amino acids long. The CDR3 regions of TCR beta were amplified from RNA transcripts. Carried out on the TCR CDR3, a first-round RT-PCR used the HTBI primer set. TCRdb itself ran the multiplex PCR reads through MiXCR, one entry per CDR3 protein. The data contain about 360,000 distinct CDR3 sequences, around 13% of them singletons. The source is a woman younger than 35 with Graves' hyperthyroidism. The J gene is TRBJ2-5, the V gene TRBV5-1; D gene ambiguous. The specimen sequenced was blood. DNA for the CDR3: TGTGCCAGCTCACTCGGCGGGACCCAGTACTTC. This sequence encodes CASSLGGTQYF. The full variable domain, completed using reference TRBV5-1 and TRBJ2-5, is KAGVTQTPRYLIKTRGQQVTLSCSPISGHRSVSWYQQTPGQGLQFLFEYFSETQRNKGNFPGRFSGRQFSNSRSEMNVSTLELGDSALYLCASSLGGTQYFGPGTRLLVL.